The table lists the clone carrying this T cell receptor (beta chain) with a few counts. Its antigen is not identified. The data were taken from a study of response to subunit inactivated influenza vaccine. TCRdb itself ran the RT-PCR reads through MiXCR, one entry per CDR3 protein. The table has 700,000 to 900,000 distinct CDR3 sequences, 21% seen once. The CDR3 is made up of 13 amino acids. Germline CDR1 and CDR2: ENHRY and SYGVKD. V was pared by 10 bases and J by 4 bases, with 8 bases of the junction left unmatched. General study results and limits: Authors suggested each seasonal influenza vaccination recruits few new T cells.

The V gene is TRBV10-3, the J gene TRBJ2-7, with 9 bases lining up with TRBD1. This receptor was identified in a man aged 50-60 years who received an inactivated influenza vaccine. Sequences were derived from PBMCs from blood, sampled 4 to 6 days after vaccination. CDR3 residues: CATSRDRDYEQYF. CDR3 sequence (DNA): TGTGCCACGTCCCGGGACAGGGATTACGAGCAGTACTTC.